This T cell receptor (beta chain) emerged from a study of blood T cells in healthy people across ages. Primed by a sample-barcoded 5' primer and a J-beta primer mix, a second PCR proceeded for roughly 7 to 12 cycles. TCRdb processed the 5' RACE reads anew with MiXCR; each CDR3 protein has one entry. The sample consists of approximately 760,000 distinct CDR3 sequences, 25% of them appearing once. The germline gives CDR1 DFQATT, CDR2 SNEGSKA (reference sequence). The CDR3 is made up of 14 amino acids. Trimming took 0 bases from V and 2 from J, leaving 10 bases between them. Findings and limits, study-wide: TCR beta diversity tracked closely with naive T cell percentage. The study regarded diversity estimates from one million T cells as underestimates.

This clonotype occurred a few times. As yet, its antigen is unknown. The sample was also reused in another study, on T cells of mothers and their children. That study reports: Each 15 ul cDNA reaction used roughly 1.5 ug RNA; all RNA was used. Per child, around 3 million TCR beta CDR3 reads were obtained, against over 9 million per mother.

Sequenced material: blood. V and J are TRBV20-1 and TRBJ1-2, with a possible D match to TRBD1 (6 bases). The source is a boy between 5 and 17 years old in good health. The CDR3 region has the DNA TGCAGTGCTAGAGACCGAACAGGGAACTATGGCTACACCTTC. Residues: CSARDRTGNYGYTF.